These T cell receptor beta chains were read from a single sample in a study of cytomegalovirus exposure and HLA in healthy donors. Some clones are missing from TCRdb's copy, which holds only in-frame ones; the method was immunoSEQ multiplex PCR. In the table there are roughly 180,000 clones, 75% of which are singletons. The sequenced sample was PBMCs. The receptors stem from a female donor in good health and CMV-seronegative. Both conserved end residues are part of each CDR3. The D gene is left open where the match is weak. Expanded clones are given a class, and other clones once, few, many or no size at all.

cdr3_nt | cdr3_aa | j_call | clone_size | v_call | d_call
TGTGCCAGTAGTATGACAGGGGGTTTGAATCAGCCCCAGCATTTT | CASSMTGGLNQPQHF | TRBJ1-5 | - | TRBV19 | TRBD1
TGTGCCAGCTCACCCCGCGCCCAAGAGACCCAGTACTTC | CASSPRAQETQYF | TRBJ2-5 | few | TRBV18 | -
TGTGCCAGCAGTGATGGGGGGGGGCCGCGAAGAGGCTACACCTTC | CASSDGGGPRRGYTF | TRBJ1-2 | - | TRBV9 | -
TGTGCCAGCAGCAAACAGGTTGAAGCTTTCTTT | CASSKQVEAFF | TRBJ1-1 | - | TRBV6-1 | -
TGTGCCAGCAGCTTACTACAGGGACAGCCCCAGCATTTT | CASSLLQGQPQHF | TRBJ1-5 | - | TRBV7-8 | -
TGTGCCAGCAGCCAAGTAAATTCTGAAGCTTTCTTT | CASSQVNSEAFF | TRBJ1-1 | once | TRBV4-2 | -
TGTGCCAGCAGTTTTGGAGGACAGGGGGGAAACTATGGCTACACCTTC | CASSFGGQGGNYGYTF | TRBJ1-2 | few | TRBV28 | TRBD1
TGTGCCAGCGGGACAGGGTTGGATGAAGCTTTCTTT | CASGTGLDEAFF | TRBJ1-1 | - | TRBV11-3 | TRBD1
TGCGCCAGCGGGAGGGGGGGCACTGAAGCTTTCTTT | CASGRGGTEAFF | TRBJ1-1 | - | TRBV4-1 | -
TGTGCCAGCAGCCGTAGATCAGGGGCACAGAGCGAGCAGTACTTC | CASSRRSGAQSEQYF | TRBJ2-7 | few | TRBV7-2 | -
TGTGCCAGCAGTAAGGGGGCGGGACAGGGGACGGGGGAGCAGTACTTC | CASSKGAGQGTGEQYF | TRBJ2-7 | - | TRBV27 | TRBD1
TGCAGTGCTAAAGGGGGGGGAGGCTACACCTTC | CSAKGGGGYTF | TRBJ1-2 | - | TRBV20-1 | -
TGCGCCAGCAGCCAGGAGCAGTACTCTGGGGCCAACGTCCTGACTTTC | CASSQEQYSGANVLTF | TRBJ2-6 | - | TRBV4-3 | -
TGTGCCAGCTCACCACTCGACACGAGCTACGAGCAGTACTTC | CASSPLDTSYEQYF | TRBJ2-7 | - | TRBV18 | -
TGTGCCAGCAGCTTGTCAGGCACTGAAGCTTTCTTT | CASSLSGTEAFF | TRBJ1-1 | once | TRBV5-5 | -
TGTGCCAGCTCACTCGCATTAGCTGAAGAGACCCAGTACTTC | CASSLALAEETQYF | TRBJ2-5 | - | TRBV18 | -
TGTGCCAGCAGTTATGGACTAGCGGCAGCGATGACCGAGCAGTACTTC | CASSYGLAAAMTEQYF | TRBJ2-7 | once | TRBV6-5 | TRBD2
TGCGCCAGCAGCCAAGAAGGGGGGGCCTCCTACGAGCAGTACTTC | CASSQEGGASYEQYF | TRBJ2-7 | - | TRBV4-3 | -
TGTGCCAGCAGCCAAGACAAAGACTTCTTTAGCTCCTACAATGAGCAGTTCTTC | CASSQDKDFFSSYNEQFF | TRBJ2-1 | - | TRBV4-2 | -
TGTGCCAGCAGTCTAGCTGATACCTACAATGAGCAGTTCTTC | CASSLADTYNEQFF | TRBJ2-1 | - | TRBV27 | -
TGTGCCAGCAGCCTAACCATGAGCTCCTACGAGCAGTACTTC | CASSLTMSSYEQYF | TRBJ2-7 | - | TRBV7-2 | -
TGTGCCAGCAGCCTGGACAGGAACGAGCAGTACTTC | CASSLDRNEQYF | TRBJ2-7 | - | TRBV5-4 | TRBD1
TGTGCCAGCAGTTGGGACACCGTCTACGAGCAGTACTTC | CASSWDTVYEQYF | TRBJ2-7 | - | TRBV27 | -
TGCGCCAGCAGCCCCTCGGGACAGGGGAAGGGTCAGCCCCAGCATTTT | CASSPSGQGKGQPQHF | TRBJ1-5 | - | TRBV4-3 | TRBD1
TGTGCCAGCAGGGCAGAGGCCACGCAGTATTTT | CASRAEATQYF | TRBJ2-3 | few | TRBV6-1 | -
TGTGCCAGCACCGGGACAGGGTTGAACACTGAAGCTTTCTTT | CASTGTGLNTEAFF | TRBJ1-1 | - | TRBV5-4 | TRBD1
TGTGCCATCAGTGATGGCGGAACCTACGAGCAGTACTTC | CAISDGGTYEQYF | TRBJ2-7 | - | TRBV10-3 | -
TGTGCCACCAGCGGGCCGCGGACAGGGACCCCCAATCAGCCCCAGCATTTT | CATSGPRTGTPNQPQHF | TRBJ1-5 | - | TRBV15 | TRBD1
TGCGCCAGCAGCCAAGAGGTCCTCCGGGGAGGAGGAGAGACCCAGTACTTC | CASSQEVLRGGGETQYF | TRBJ2-5 | - | TRBV4-3 | -
TGCGCCAGCAGAGAACAGTCCACCGGGGAGCTGTTTTTT | CASREQSTGELFF | TRBJ2-2 | - | TRBV5-1 | -